One and the same sample provided the 11 T cell receptor beta chains below, sequenced in a study of OX40 agonist ivuxolimab in advanced cancers. The assay was immunoSEQ multiplex PCR, and TCRdb's table has in-frame clones only and misses some. The table shows 80,000 to 100,000 clones, with more than 75% occurring only once. The material sequenced was CD4+ or CD8+ T cells sorted from blood, taken in a trial of the OX40 agonist ivuxolimab. These receptors were obtained from an adult with an advanced solid tumor such as melanoma, head and neck, liver or kidney cancer.

This chain joins TRBV29-1 and TRBJ2-7; 7 positions agree with TRBD2. V lost 6 bases, J lost 2 bases, and 10 bases stayed unmatched. The CDR3 runs to 14 residues. Germline values: CDR1 SQVTM, CDR2 ANQGSEA. Here the CDR3 reads CSVYEGGAAYEQYF. CDR3 nucleotides: TGCAGCGTATATGAGGGAGGGGCCGCCTACGAGCAGTACTTC.

The V and J genes are TRBV7-2 and TRBJ2-3, with a tentative D call TRBD1 (5 bases). V lost 7 bases and J lost 4, with 12 bases in between. The CDR3 is made up of 13 amino acids. The germline V gene encodes CDR1 SGHTA and CDR2 FQGNSA. CDR3 amino acids: CASTTRVADTQYF. Here the CDR3 DNA reads TGTGCCAGCACCACCAGGGTTGCAGATACGCAGTATTTT.

Here the CDR3 DNA reads TGCGCCAGCAGCCAATTTTTGGCTAGCGGGAACAATGAGCAGTTCTTC. Its translation is CASSQFLASGNNEQFF. The chain has TRBV4-1 and TRBJ2-1; 9 bases align to TRBD2. V lost 2 bases and J lost 5; bases outside the gene matches: 7. The germline gives CDR1 MGHRA, CDR2 YSYEKL. This CDR3 has 16 amino acids.

The chain carries TRBV30 and TRBJ2-3; perhaps TRBD2 as D (6 bases). Germline CDR1 GTSNPN, CDR2 SVGIG (reference sequence). CDR3 size: 15 residues. Trimming removed 2 bases from V and 5 bases from J, with 17 bases in between. CDR3 protein: CAWSRVVGGRDTQYF. Here the CDR3 DNA reads TGTGCCTGGAGTCGGGTAGTCGGGGGTCGAGATACGCAGTATTTT.

CDR3 in DNA: TGCGCCAGCAGCTGGGGGGAGGACACTGAAGCTTTCTTT. It translates to CASSWGEDTEAFF. The J gene is TRBJ1-1, the V gene TRBV4-3; possible D gene TRBD1, 5 bases. Between the trimmed V and J ends, which lost 5 bases and 3 bases, there was a span of 10 bases. The length of the CDR3 is 13 residues. CDR1 and CDR2 from the germline V gene are LGHNA and YSLEER.

This chain uses TRBV10-1 with TRBJ2-1; D possibly corresponds to TRBD2 (7 bases). The germline V and J ends were trimmed by 3 bases and 10 bases, with 10 bases remaining between them. This CDR3 has 12 residues. The germline CDR1 and CDR2 sequences are WNHNN and SYGVQD (reference sequence). CDR3 residues: CASSDGGLEQFF. The CDR3 nucleotides read TGCGCCAGCAGTGACGGGGGGCTGGAGCAGTTCTTC.

On this clone: Other nucleotide sequences in the sample specify the same CDR3. The chain couples TRBV7-9 to TRBJ2-5; D possibly corresponds to TRBD2 (6 bases). The CDR3 extends over 13 amino acids. V lost 9 bases and J 5 bases, leaving 16 bases between the germline ends. CDR1 and CDR2 (germline): SEHNR, FQNEAQ (reference sequence). The DNA for the CDR3 is TGTGCCAGTAGCCCAGGGACTGGCGAGACCCAGTACTTC. Its translation is CASSPGTGETQYF.

The rearrangement joins TRBV15 to TRBJ2-1; D might be TRBD2 (5 bases). CDR1 and CDR2 (germline): LNHNV, YYDKDF (reference sequence). The germline V and J ends were trimmed by 3 bases and 7 bases, with 10 bases remaining between them. The CDR3 runs to 13 residues. The CDR3 is CATSSQLGNEQFF. Here the CDR3 DNA reads TGTGCCACCAGCAGCCAACTAGGTAATGAGCAGTTCTTC.

V usage is TRBV7-2 and J usage is TRBJ2-2; weak D call: TRBD2 (6 bases). CDR1 SGHTA and CDR2 FQGNSA come from the germline V gene. Trimming took off 1 base at V and 4 bases at J, with 10 bases between the two ends. The CDR3 contains 15 residues. The CDR3 sequence: CASSLGWGVTGELFF. The CDR3 region has the DNA TGTGCCAGCAGCTTAGGATGGGGGGTCACCGGGGAGCTGTTTTTT.

The genes are TRBV28 and TRBJ2-1, with TRBD1 matching over 7 bases. The J segment lost 9 bases and the V segment lost 7 bases, leaving 15 bases of the junction unmatched. Germline values: CDR1 MDHEN, CDR2 SYDVKM. This CDR3 region has 15 residues. Written as DNA, the CDR3 is TGTGCCAGCACCATTGGGTCAGGGGGACCATTTGAGCAGTTCTTC. Encoded protein: CASTIGSGGPFEQFF.

This chain joins TRBV28 and TRBJ2-4, with 9 bases lining up with TRBD1. This CDR3 is 21 amino acids long. Germline V gene sequence: CDR1 MDHEN, CDR2 SYDVKM. The ends lost 3 bases at V and 0 bases at J; junction bases unmatched: 18. CDR3 bases: TGTGCCAGCAGTTTCCCACTGCGGGACAGGGAATTAGGGCTAGCCAAAAACATTCAGTACTTC. Protein: CASSFPLRDRELGLAKNIQYF.